The T cell receptor (beta chain) under discussion was sequenced for a study of Ad26.COV2.S vaccination and SARS-CoV-2 variants. Remarks on this clone: The antigen remains undetermined.

General study results and limits: Among vaccine recipients, spike-specific TCR breadth exceeded that of placebo recipients.

There are 15 residues in the CDR3. Per the germline V gene, CDR1 is GTSNPN and CDR2 is SVGIG (reference sequence). The J segment lost 4 bases and the V segment lost 5 bases, leaving 10 bases of the junction unmatched. The treatment denotes: 15 to 20 received Ad26.COV2.S at low or high dose, single or two shots; several received placebo; per-sample allocation not given. Sampling happened 63 days after the first vaccine or placebo injection. TCRdb's copy holds only in-frame clones and misses some; the assay was immunoSEQ multiplex PCR. The data hold hundreds of thousands of clones, with around 87% observed a single time.

The sequencing used peripheral blood, collected in a trial of Ad26.COV2.S vaccine versus placebo. The sequence was obtained from a person between 18 and 60 years old who received the Ad26.COV2.S COVID-19 vaccine or a placebo. This chain links TRBV30 with TRBJ2-1, with TRBD1 matching over 8 bases. The CDR3 is CAWGLYRGKYNEQFF. CDR3 in DNA: TGTGCCTGGGGTTTGTACAGGGGGAAGTACAATGAGCAGTTCTTC.